The 8 T cell receptor beta chains given below trace back to one sample, sequenced in a study of blood T cell repertoires in COVID-19. Method: immunoSEQ multiplex PCR; TCRdb's copy keeps in-frame clones and lacks some. The data contain fewer than 300,000 clones, 80% to 95% of them singletons. Specimen: peripheral blood. These receptors originate from a woman aged 25 to 39 with COVID-19, enrolled during active disease.

The chain uses TRBV9 and TRBJ2-3, with D possibly matching TRBD2 (5 bases). CDR1 and CDR2 from the germline V gene are SGDLS and YYNGEE. Trimming cost V 2 bases and J 5 bases, with 15 bases left between them. The CDR3 is 15 residues long. CDR3: CASSVDGKRVDTQYF. In nucleotides, the CDR3 is TGTGCCAGCAGCGTCGACGGGAAGAGGGTAGATACGCAGTATTTT.

The chain is built from TRBV2 and TRBJ2-1; no firm D call. CDR1 is SNHLY, CDR2 FYNNEI, per germline. The V end was cut by 3 bases, the J end by 0 bases, with 6 bases between. This CDR3 has 14 residues. The CDR3 loop is CASSDKSSYNEQFF. CDR3 in DNA: TGTGCCAGCAGTGATAAGAGCTCCTACAATGAGCAGTTCTTC.

CDR3 region: CASSVMGASTDTQYF. Written as DNA, the CDR3 is TGTGCCAGCAGCGTAATGGGGGCTAGCACAGATACGCAGTATTTT. V usage is TRBV7-3 and J usage is TRBJ2-3; D possibly corresponds to TRBD1 (6 bases). This CDR3 is built from 15 residues. Between the trimmed V and J ends, which lost 5 bases and 0 bases, there was a span of 12 bases. From germline, CDR1 is SGHTA and CDR2 FQGTGA.

V usage is TRBV28 and J usage is TRBJ2-1; 9 nucleotides match TRBD1. Germline trimming cut 5 bases from V and 15 bases from J; bases unmatched to any gene: 8. CDR1 MDHEN and CDR2 SYDVKM come from the germline V gene. The CDR3 sequence is 12 residues long. The DNA for the CDR3 is TGTGCCAGCAGTCCAGGACAGGGGAAGGGGTTCTTC. Encoded protein: CASSPGQGKGFF.

V is TRBV11-2 and J is TRBJ1-2; possibly TRBD1 for D (6 bases). The CDR3 covers 14 residues. Trimming took 5 bases from V and 3 from J, leaving 13 bases between them. Germline CDR1 and CDR2: SGHAT and FQNNGV. CDR3 protein: CASSQIRGYYGYTF. CDR3 coding DNA: TGTGCCAGCAGCCAAATAAGGGGGTACTATGGCTACACCTTC.

V and J are TRBV2 and TRBJ2-3; D perhaps matches TRBD2 (6 bases). The CDR3 sequence is 16 residues long. Trimming removed 5 bases at V and 3 bases at J, with 18 bases between. Germline V gene lookup returns CDR1 SNHLY and CDR2 FYNNEI. CDR3 nucleotides: TGTGCCAGCAGTACAGAACTAGCAACGGGGACAGATACGCAGTATTTT. Translation gives CASSTELATGTDTQYF.

The chain links TRBV5-1 to TRBJ2-1; 9 bases map to TRBD1. V trimming: 6 bases; J trimming: 8 bases; junction bases outside the gene matches: 15. Germline assignment: CDR1 SGHRS and CDR2 YFSETQ. CDR3 length equals 16 residues. The CDR3 nucleotides read TGCGCCAGCACCCCCCCCGGGACAGGGATTGTTGATGAGCAGTTCTTC. Translation: CASTPPGTGIVDEQFF.

The V call is TRBV27, the J call TRBJ2-7; tentative D call: TRBD1 (5 bases). This CDR3 contains 14 residues. The V end lost 5 bases, the J end lost 2 bases, and 13 bases lay between the germline ends. CDR1 is MNHEY and CDR2 is SMNVEV in the germline V gene (reference sequence). In nucleotides, the CDR3 is TGTGCCAGCAGTCCCTCAGGGTTCCCCTACGAGCAGTACTTC. It is translated as CASSPSGFPYEQYF.